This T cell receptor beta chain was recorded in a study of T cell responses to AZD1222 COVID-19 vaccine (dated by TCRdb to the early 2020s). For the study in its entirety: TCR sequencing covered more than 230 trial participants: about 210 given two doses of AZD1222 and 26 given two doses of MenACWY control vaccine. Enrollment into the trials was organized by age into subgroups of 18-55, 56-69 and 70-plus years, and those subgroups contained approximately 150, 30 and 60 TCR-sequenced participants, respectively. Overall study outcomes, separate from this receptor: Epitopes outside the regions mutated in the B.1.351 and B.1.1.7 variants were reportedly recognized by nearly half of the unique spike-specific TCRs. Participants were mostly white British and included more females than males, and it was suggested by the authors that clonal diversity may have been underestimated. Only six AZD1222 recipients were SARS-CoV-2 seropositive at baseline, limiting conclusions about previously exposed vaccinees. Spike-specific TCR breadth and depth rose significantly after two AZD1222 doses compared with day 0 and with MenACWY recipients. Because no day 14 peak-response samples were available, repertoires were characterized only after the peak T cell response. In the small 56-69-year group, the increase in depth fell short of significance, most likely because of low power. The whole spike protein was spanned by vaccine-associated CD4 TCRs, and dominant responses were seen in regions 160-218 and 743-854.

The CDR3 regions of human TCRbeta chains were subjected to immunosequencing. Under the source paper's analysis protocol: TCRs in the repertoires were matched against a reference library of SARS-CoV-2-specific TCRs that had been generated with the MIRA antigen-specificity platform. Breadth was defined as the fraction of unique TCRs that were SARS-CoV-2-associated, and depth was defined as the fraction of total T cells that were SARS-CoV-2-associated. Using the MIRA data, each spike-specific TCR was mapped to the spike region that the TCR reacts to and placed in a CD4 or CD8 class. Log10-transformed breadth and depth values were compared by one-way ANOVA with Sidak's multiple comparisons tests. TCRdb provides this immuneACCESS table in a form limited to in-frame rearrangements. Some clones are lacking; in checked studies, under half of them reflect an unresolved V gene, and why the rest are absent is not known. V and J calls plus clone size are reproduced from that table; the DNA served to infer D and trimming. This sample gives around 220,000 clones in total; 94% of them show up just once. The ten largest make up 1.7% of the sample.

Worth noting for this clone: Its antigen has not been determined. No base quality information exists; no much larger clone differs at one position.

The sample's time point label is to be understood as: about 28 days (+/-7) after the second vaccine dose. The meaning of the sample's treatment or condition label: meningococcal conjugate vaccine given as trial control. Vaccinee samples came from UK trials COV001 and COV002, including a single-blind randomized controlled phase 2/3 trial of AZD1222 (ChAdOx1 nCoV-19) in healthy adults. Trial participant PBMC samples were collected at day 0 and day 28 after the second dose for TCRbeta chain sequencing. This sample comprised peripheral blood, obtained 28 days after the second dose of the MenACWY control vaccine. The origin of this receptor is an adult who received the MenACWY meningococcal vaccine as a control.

This receptor carries the CDR3 CASSGLGGTGELFF. DNA sequence: TGTGCCAGCAGTGGCCTGGGGGGTACCGGGGAGCTGTTTTTT. The sequence is built from TRBV25-1 and TRBJ2-2; the best D guess is TRBD2, with 6 bases matching. There are 14 amino acids in the CDR3, from cysteine to phenylalanine inclusive. The kept DNA is CDR3 alone, 42 bases in frame from the first base. V sheds 4 bases and J sheds 5 bases, leaving 11 bases between their ends. The germline V gene yields MGHDK for CDR1 and SYGVNS for CDR2.